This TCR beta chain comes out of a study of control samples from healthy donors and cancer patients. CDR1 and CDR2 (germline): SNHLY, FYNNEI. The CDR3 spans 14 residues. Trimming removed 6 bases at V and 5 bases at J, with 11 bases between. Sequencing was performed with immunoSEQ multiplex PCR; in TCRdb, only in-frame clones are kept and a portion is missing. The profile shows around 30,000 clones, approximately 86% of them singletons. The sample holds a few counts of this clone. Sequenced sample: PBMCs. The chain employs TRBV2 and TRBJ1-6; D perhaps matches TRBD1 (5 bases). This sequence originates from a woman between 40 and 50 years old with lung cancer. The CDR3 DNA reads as TGTGCCAGCAGGGCGACAGAGAATAATTCACCCCTCCACTTT. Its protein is CASRATENNSPLHF. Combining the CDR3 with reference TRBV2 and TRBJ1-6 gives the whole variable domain EPEVTQTPSHQVTQMGQEVILRCVPISNHLYFYWYRQILGQKVEFLVSFYNNEISEKSEIFDDQFSVERPDGSNFTLKIRSTKLEDSAMYFCASRATENNSPLHFGNGTRLTVT.